This T cell receptor beta chain was recorded in a study of T cells expressing NK-cell markers. For the study at large: CD3+CD56+NKG2C+, CD3+CD56+NKG2C- and CD3+CD56-NKG2C+ T cells, once sorted, supplied the TCR beta repertoires. Eight donors were sequenced, seven testing HCMV-seropositive and one testing seronegative. The study, taken as a whole, reports: For five or six donors, the dominant NKG2C+ clonotypes made up about 1.0-8% of their CD8+ T cells. Four donors' CD3+CD56-NKG2C+ cells were dominated by the same clonotypes.

The CDR3 is made up of 15 amino acids. Germline loops: CDR1 LGHNA, CDR2 YSLEER. From the 5' RACE reads, TCRdb lists one entry per CDR3 protein and no DNA. This table holds under 500,000 distinct CDR3 sequences. Note on this clonotype: Its antigen is still unknown.

V and J are TRBV4-3 and TRBJ2-7; TCRdb names TRBD2, which stays unverified in the absence of DNA. This clonotype was obtained from a woman aged 18-70 years in good health. The material sequenced was blood T cells: a sorted CD56 or NKG2C T cell subset, CD4+ or CD8+ T cells, or bulk PBMC T cells (not recorded which). The CDR3 loop is CASSQDALDPYEQYF.